Each of the 12 T cell receptor beta chains below was sequenced from the same sample in a study of control samples from healthy donors and cancer patients. The assay was immunoSEQ multiplex PCR, and TCRdb's table has in-frame clones only and misses some. The sample carries around 150,000 clones, about 91% recorded once. The sample consisted of blood. These receptors originate from a man in his late teens or twenties in good health.

The genes are TRBV6-1 and TRBJ2-7; TRBD1 matches 8 bases. After removal of 1 base from V and 3 bases from J, the junction contained 5 bases not matched to a gene. Germline CDR1 MNHNS, CDR2 SASEGT. This CDR3 has 15 residues. The CDR3 here is CASSEGAGGFYEQYF. DNA for the CDR3: TGTGCCAGCAGTGAAGGGGCAGGGGGCTTCTACGAGCAGTACTTC.

This clone came up a few times. This chain connects TRBV29-1 to TRBJ2-6; D gene uncertain. CDR3 length: 14 amino acids. Trimming took off 2 bases at V and 0 bases at J, with 5 bases between the two ends. Germline V gene data show CDR1 as SQVTM and CDR2 as ANQGSEA. The CDR3 bases are TGCAGCGTTGAACAAAGCTCTGGGGCCAACGTCCTGACTTTC. Protein sequence: CSVEQSSGANVLTF.

The CDR3 here is CASTLTNSYEQYF. Here the CDR3 DNA reads TGTGCCAGCACCCTGACTAACTCCTACGAGCAGTACTTC. This chain joins TRBV11-1 and TRBJ2-7; TRBD2 is a possible D gene (5 bases). CDR3 length: 13 residues. In germline, CDR1 is SGHAT, CDR2 FQDESV (reference sequence). Trimming left V 7 bases short and J 0 bases short, with 10 bases between.

This clone was seen only once. The chain couples TRBV15 to TRBJ2-1; D is unclear. The length of the CDR3 is 13 residues. V was trimmed by 5 bases and J by 8 bases, leaving 13 bases between them. In germline, CDR1 is LNHNV, CDR2 YYDKDF (reference sequence). The CDR3 DNA reads as TGTGCCACCAGCCACGCCCTCGAGGATGAGCAGTTCTTC. This sequence encodes CATSHALEDEQFF.

In this sample, this clone turned up a few times. The CDR3 coding sequence is TGTGCCAGCAGGGAAAGTAGCGGGGGGACATCCTACGAGCAGTACTTC. Translation gives CASRESSGGTSYEQYF. The V gene is TRBV3-1 (or the pseudogene TRBV3-2), the J gene TRBJ2-7; 10 bases align to TRBD2. The CDR3 is 16 amino acids. Germline CDR1 LGHDT, CDR2 YNNKEL (reference sequence). The V and J ends lost 6 bases and 1 base, in that order; junction bases with no gene match: 9.

Written as DNA, the CDR3 is TGTGCCAGCAGCCAAGATCGCGGTGTTGGCCGAACAGATAGCAATCAGCCCCAGCATTTT. Protein: CASSQDRGVGRTDSNQPQHF. V usage is TRBV3-1 (or the pseudogene TRBV3-2) and J usage is TRBJ1-5, with D unresolved. The germline V and J ends were trimmed by 0 bases and 0 bases, with 21 bases remaining between them. This CDR3 has 20 amino acids. Germline V lookup: CDR1 LGHDT, CDR2 YNNKEL (reference sequence).

The genes are TRBV6-2 or TRBV6-3 and TRBJ1-1; TRBD1 aligns across 9 bases. Germline CDR1 reads MNHEY; CDR2 reads SVGEGT. V was clipped by 2 bases and J by 1 base; unmatched bases: 5. This CDR3 is 16 amino acids long. CDR3 bases: TGTGCCAGCAGTTACGGCGGACAGGGGCGGAACACTGAAGCTTTCTTT. Protein product: CASSYGGQGRNTEAFF.

The chain has TRBV4-3 and TRBJ2-1; 14 nucleotides match TRBD2. The germline V gene has CDR1 LGHNA and CDR2 YSLEER. The CDR3 has 17 amino acids. V dropped 3 bases and J dropped 10; count of bases not matched to a gene: 11. The CDR3 sequence: CASSHSRLAGGPKEQFF. CDR3 nucleotide sequence: TGCGCCAGCAGCCATTCCAGACTAGCGGGGGGGCCCAAAGAGCAGTTCTTC.

This clone appeared once. The chain employs TRBV5-5 and TRBJ1-1; 9 bases agree with TRBD1. The V and J ends lost 0 bases and 3 bases, in that order; junction bases with no gene match: 15. Germline V CDR1 and CDR2: SGHKS, YYEKEE (reference sequence). The CDR3 contains 19 residues. CDR3 sequence: CASSLAIPRQGVWYTEAFF. DNA of the CDR3: TGTGCCAGCAGCTTGGCTATCCCTCGACAGGGGGTTTGGTACACTGAAGCTTTCTTT.

V usage is TRBV4-3 and J usage is TRBJ2-3, with D possibly being TRBD1 or TRBD2 (6 bases each). V dropped 1 base and J dropped 5 bases, with 13 bases sitting between them. The CDR3 extends over 15 amino acids. Germline V gene sequence: CDR1 LGHNA, CDR2 YSLEER. The CDR3 spells CASSQVGGGRDTQYF. CDR3 bases: TGCGCCAGCAGCCAAGTTGGAGGGGGTCGAGATACGCAGTATTTT.

The CDR3 loop reads CASSLGPAGIMETQYF. In DNA, the CDR3 is TGTGCCAGCAGCTTGGGCCCGGCGGGCATTATGGAGACCCAGTACTTC. The rearrangement links TRBV11-1 to TRBJ2-5; the D gene is possibly TRBD2 (5 bases). This CDR3 region has 16 residues. V was pared by 3 bases and J by 5 bases, with 19 bases between. Germline CDR1 is SGHAT and CDR2 is FQDESV (reference sequence).

This chain connects TRBV6-4 to TRBJ1-1; D might be TRBD1 (6 bases). Between the trimmed V and J ends, which lost 11 bases and 3 bases, there was a span of 28 bases. Germline loops: CDR1 MRHNA, CDR2 SNTAGT. The length of the CDR3 is 17 residues. The DNA for the CDR3 is TGTGCCGGGGTGTTAGGGACACCAGATCGAACGGACACTGAAGCTTTCTTT. Translated, it gives CAGVLGTPDRTDTEAFF.